The clone carrying this T cell receptor beta chain was found once. What it binds is not known. This sample is drawn from a study of T cell responses to AZD1222 COVID-19 vaccine. Study-wide results and limits: At baseline, seropositivity was found in only a handful of AZD1222 recipients. Two AZD1222 doses significantly raised spike-specific TCR breadth and depth over controls. Donors were chiefly white British, with a greater number of females, and clonal diversity was perhaps underestimated. No repertoire was sampled before or during the peak T cell response, only after it.

The germline V gene encodes CDR1 KGHSH and CDR2 LQKENI. The length of the CDR3 is 14 residues. With 3 bases clipped from V and 5 bases from J, the junction kept 1 base outside the gene matches. Here immunoSEQ multiplex PCR was the method, and the copy in TCRdb shows in-frame clones only, minus some. The sample comprises around 140,000 clones, approximately 90% of which are singletons, and about 7% rests with the top ten. Source: peripheral blood, taken on day 0 of AZD1222 vaccination. The chain uses TRBV18 and TRBJ2-3; 11 bases are a match to TRBD2. This receptor was identified in an adult in good health. The CDR3 loop reads CASSPTSGEDTQYF. CDR3 bases: TGTGCCAGCTCACCGACTAGCGGGGAAGATACGCAGTATTTT.